This TCR beta chain was obtained from a study of blood T cell repertoires in COVID-19. Assay used: immunoSEQ multiplex PCR; TCRdb lists only in-frame clones, some missing. Seen here are roughly 94,000 clones, 75% to 85% observed once, and the top ten hold roughly 25%. After removal of 4 bases from V and 2 bases from J, the junction contained 6 bases not matched to a gene. The CDR3 is 16 residues long. Germline V gives CDR1 LGHDT, CDR2 YNNKEL (reference sequence). This receptor was obtained from a man aged 55 to 70 with acute or convalescent COVID-19. The sequenced sample consisted of peripheral blood. The chain uses TRBV3-1 (or the pseudogene TRBV3-2) and TRBJ2-3, with 10 bases that match TRBD2. The CDR3 nucleotides read TGTGCCAGCAGCCGAGGTACTAGCGGGATCACAGATACGCAGTATTTT. This encodes CASSRGTSGITDTQYF.